This TCR beta chain was identified in a study of shared clonotypes between healthy human individuals. Study outcomes and limitations: In general, naive subsets displayed greater estimated richness than memory subsets did. Roughly 4.6% of naive CD4 clonotypes were common to a handful of donors.

Across several immunoSEQ plates, the genomic DNA of each subset was split evenly. Repertoires were generated with immunoSEQ multiplex PCR, while TCRdb's copy carries only in-frame clones and drops some. The sample comprises 950,000 to 1,100,000 clones, 75% to 80% of which are singletons, and roughly 0.61% rests with the top ten. About this clone: The antigen remains undetermined. This specimen includes other DNA sequences encoding the same CDR3.

In the CD4+ fraction, cells were divided into CD45RA+ naive and CD45RA-negative memory subsets. The TCR sequence derives from a man between 18 and 35 years old in good health. Some clones in this sample may be carry-over from other donors' samples. The sequencing sample was made of memory CD4+ T cells from PBMCs. This sample's subset: CD45RA-negative fraction.

The CDR3 DNA sequence: TGTGCCAGCAGCGTAGTTGGGGCAACTAATGAAAAACTGTTTTTT. Protein: CASSVVGATNEKLFF. The chain recombines TRBV9 with TRBJ1-4; D is unclear. The CDR3 spans 15 residues. Trimming stripped 0 bases from V and 0 bases from J, with 6 bases between. CDR1 and CDR2 from the germline V gene are SGDLS and YYNGEE.